This T cell receptor beta chain was captured by sequencing in a study of blood T cell repertoires in COVID-19. Overall study: Acute-phase and convalescent COVID-19 samples originated in the United States, Italy and Spain. Nucleic acid was either cDNA or gDNA, and it came from T cells, B-cell-depleted T cells, or PBMCs.

This clone was counted a single time. With 6 bases removed from V and 4 bases from J, the gap between germline ends came to 10 bases. CDR3 length equals 12 residues. The authors' processing: Amplification of reference gene primers provided the estimated nucleated cell counts. Sequencing was performed with immunoSEQ multiplex PCR; in TCRdb, only in-frame clones are kept and a portion is missing. V, J and clone size are those of that table, while D and trimming were read from the DNA. Of 200,000 to 250,000 clones in the sample, more than 85% were seen once. Sequencing was carried out using peripheral blood. This chain links TRBV12-3 or TRBV12-4 with TRBJ2-7; TRBD2 might be the D (5 bases). This clonotype originated in a man between 60 and 70 years old with acute or convalescent COVID-19. CDR3 coding DNA: TGTGCCAGCAGACCAGGACTGTACGAGCAGTACTTC. It yields the protein CASRPGLYEQYF.